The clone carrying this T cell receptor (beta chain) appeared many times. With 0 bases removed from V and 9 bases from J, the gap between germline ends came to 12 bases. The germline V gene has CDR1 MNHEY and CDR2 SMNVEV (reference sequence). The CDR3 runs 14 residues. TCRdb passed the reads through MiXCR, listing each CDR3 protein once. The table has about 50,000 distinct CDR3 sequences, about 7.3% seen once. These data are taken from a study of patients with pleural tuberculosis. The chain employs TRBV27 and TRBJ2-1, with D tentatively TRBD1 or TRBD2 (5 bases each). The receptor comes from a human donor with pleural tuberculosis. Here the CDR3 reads CASSLSTGPVEQFF. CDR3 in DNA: TGTGCCAGCAGTTTATCGACGGGGCCGGTTGAGCAGTTCTTC.